Each of the 6 T cell receptor beta chains below was sequenced from the same sample in a study of early stage breast cancer tumors. Only in-frame clones appear in the TCRdb table, and some are missing; sequencing was by immunoSEQ multiplex PCR. The sample shows 12,000 to 15,000 clones, about 81% of them seen only once. Source material: normal breast tissue next to the tumor. These receptors were taken from a person younger than 45 with breast cancer.

The V gene is TRBV5-1, the J gene TRBJ2-1; 7 positions agree with TRBD1. The CDR3 spans 17 residues. V dropped 4 bases and J dropped 3; count of bases not matched to a gene: 13. Germline CDR1 reads SGHRS; CDR2 reads YFSETQ. The CDR3 DNA reads as TGCGCCAGCAGCCGGGGCGTCCGGGACAGCTTCTACAATGAGCAGTTCTTC. As protein: CASSRGVRDSFYNEQFF.

The chain couples TRBV7-8 to TRBJ1-1; D perhaps matches TRBD1 (6 bases). The CDR3 runs 15 residues. Germline CDR1 reads SGHVS; CDR2 reads FQNEAQ. V gave up 4 bases and J gave up 10 bases, with 22 bases separating them. The CDR3 sequence: CASSSTGKAASGAFF. The CDR3 DNA reads as TGTGCCAGCAGCTCAACAGGGAAAGCGGCGAGCGGAGCTTTCTTT.

The chain carries TRBV19 and TRBJ2-2, with 8 bases aligning to TRBD1. Unmatched junction bases numbered 12, after V lost 3 bases and J lost 6 bases. The CDR3 contains 17 residues. Germline values: CDR1 LNHDA, CDR2 SQIVND (reference sequence). The DNA of the CDR3 is TGTGCCAGTAGTATGAGAGGACAGGGCAGTAGTCCCGGGGAGCTGTTTTTT. This translates into CASSMRGQGSSPGELFF.

The V call is TRBV7-2, the J call TRBJ2-7; D is perhaps TRBD2 (7 bases). Per the germline V gene, CDR1 is SGHTA and CDR2 is FQGNSA. V was shortened by 6 bases and J by 2 bases, with 14 bases between the two germline ends. The CDR3 loop spans 14 amino acids. The CDR3, as DNA: TGTGCCAGCAGGAAGGGAGGGGACACCTACGAGCAGTACTTC. Translation: CASRKGGDTYEQYF.

A few counts support this clone. The chain links TRBV7-2 to TRBJ2-7; D is uncertain. The CDR3 totals 11 residues. Germline V CDR1 and CDR2: SGHTA, FQGNSA. V lost 5 bases and J 3 bases, leaving 5 bases between the germline ends. CDR3 protein: CASSPYYEQYF. The CDR3 coding sequence is TGTGCCAGCAGCCCCTACTACGAGCAGTACTTC. The complete variable domain, with remaining parts taken from reference TRBV7-2 and TRBJ2-7, reads GAGVSQSPSNKVTEKGKDVELRCDPISGHTALYWYRQSLGQGLEFLIYFQGNSAPDKSGLPSDRFSAERTGGSVSTLTIQRTQQEDSAVYLCASSPYYEQYFGPGTRLTVT.

V usage is TRBV4-1 and J usage is TRBJ2-7; the D gene is possibly TRBD2 (6 bases). CDR1 and CDR2 from the germline V gene are MGHRA and YSYEKL. The length of the CDR3 is 17 residues. The V and J ends lost 0 bases and 3 bases respectively, with 18 bases between them. In nucleotides, the CDR3 is TGCGCCAGCAGCCAAGAAATATCAGCGGGCCTGCTCTACGAGCAGTACTTC. Its translation is CASSQEISAGLLYEQYF.